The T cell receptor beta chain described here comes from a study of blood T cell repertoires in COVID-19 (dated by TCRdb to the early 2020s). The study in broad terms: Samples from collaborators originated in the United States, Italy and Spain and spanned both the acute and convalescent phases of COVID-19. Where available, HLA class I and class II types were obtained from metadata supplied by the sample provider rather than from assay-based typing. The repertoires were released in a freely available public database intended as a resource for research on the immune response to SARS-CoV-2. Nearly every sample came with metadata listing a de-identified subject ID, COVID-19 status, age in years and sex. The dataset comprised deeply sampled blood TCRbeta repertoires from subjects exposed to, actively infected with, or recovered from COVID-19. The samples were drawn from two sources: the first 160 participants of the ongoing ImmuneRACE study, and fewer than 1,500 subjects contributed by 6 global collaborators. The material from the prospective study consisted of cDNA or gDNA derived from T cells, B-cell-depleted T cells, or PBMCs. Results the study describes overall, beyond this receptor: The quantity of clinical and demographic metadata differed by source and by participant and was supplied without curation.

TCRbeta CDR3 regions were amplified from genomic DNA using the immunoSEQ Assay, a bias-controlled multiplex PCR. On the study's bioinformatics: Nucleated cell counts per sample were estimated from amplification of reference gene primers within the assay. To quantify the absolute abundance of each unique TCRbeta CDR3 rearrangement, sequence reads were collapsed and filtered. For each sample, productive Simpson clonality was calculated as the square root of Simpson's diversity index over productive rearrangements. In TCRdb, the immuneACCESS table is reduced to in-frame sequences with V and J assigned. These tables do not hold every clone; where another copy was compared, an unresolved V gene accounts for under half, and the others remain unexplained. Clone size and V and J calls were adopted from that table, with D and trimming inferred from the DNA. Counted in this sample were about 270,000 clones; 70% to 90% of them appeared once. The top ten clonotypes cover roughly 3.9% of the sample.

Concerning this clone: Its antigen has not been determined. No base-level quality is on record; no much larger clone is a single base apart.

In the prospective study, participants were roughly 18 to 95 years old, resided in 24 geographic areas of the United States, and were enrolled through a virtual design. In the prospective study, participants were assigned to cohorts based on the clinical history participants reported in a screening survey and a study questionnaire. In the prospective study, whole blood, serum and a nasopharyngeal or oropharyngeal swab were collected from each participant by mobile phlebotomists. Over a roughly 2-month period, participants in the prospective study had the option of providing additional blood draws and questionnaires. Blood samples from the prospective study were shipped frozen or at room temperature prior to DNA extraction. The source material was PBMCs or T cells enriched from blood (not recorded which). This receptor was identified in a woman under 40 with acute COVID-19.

This receptor carries the CDR3 CASSPQAVVPNIQYF. The nucleotides are TGTGCCAGCAGTCCCCAAGCGGTGGTGCCCAACATTCAGTACTTC. The sequence joins TRBV6-5 to TRBJ2-4; TRBD2 is perhaps the D gene, given 5 matching bases. Taken from the germline V gene, the CDR1 and CDR2 loops are MNHEY and SVGAGI. From the cysteine through the phenylalanine, the CDR3 covers 15 amino acids. Of all the DNA, just the CDR3 is kept, 45 bases in frame from base 1. V is reduced by 5 bases and J by 7 bases, leaving a spacing of 18 bases between them.